The T cell receptor (beta chain) under discussion was sequenced for a study of shared clonotypes between healthy human individuals. V gave up 3 bases and J gave up 3 bases, with 11 bases separating them. CDR1 and CDR2 (germline): KGHSH, LQKENI. The CDR3 contains 14 residues. The protocol was immunoSEQ multiplex PCR, while the TCRdb copy is restricted to in-frame clones and leaves out a portion. In the table there are roughly 1,000,000 clones, 75% to 80% of which are singletons. The sequence was obtained from a man between 18 and 35 years old in good health. Some clones in this sample may be carry-over from other donors' samples. Sample: memory CD4+ T cells from PBMCs. The subset here: CD45RA-negative fraction. The chain uses TRBV18 and TRBJ2-5; D call uncertain. DNA for the CDR3: TGTGCCAGCTCACCTTCAGGCCGGGAAGAGACCCAGTACTTC. Protein product: CASSPSGREETQYF.